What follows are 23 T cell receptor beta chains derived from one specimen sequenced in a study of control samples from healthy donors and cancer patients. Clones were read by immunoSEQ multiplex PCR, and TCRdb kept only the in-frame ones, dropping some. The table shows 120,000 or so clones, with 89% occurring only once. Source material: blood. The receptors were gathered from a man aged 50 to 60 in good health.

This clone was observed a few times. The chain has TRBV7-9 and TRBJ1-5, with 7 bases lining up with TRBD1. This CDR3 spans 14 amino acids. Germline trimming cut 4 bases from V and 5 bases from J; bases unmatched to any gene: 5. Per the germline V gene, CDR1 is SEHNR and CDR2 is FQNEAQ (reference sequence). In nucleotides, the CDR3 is TGTGCCAGCAGCTCAGGGGGAGCCTATCAGCCCCAGCATTTT. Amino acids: CASSSGGAYQPQHF.

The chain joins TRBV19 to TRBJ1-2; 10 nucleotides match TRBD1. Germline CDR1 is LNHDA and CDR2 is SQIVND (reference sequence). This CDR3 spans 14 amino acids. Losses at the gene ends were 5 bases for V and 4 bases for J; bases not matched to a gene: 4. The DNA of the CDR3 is TGTGCCAGTAGTCGGACAGGGGGTTCCTATGGCTACACCTTC. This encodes CASSRTGGSYGYTF.

CDR3 DNA: TGTGCCAGCAGGAAGGGACAGGCCCCCTACGAGCAGTACTTC. Its protein is CASRKGQAPYEQYF. V usage is TRBV6-5 and J usage is TRBJ2-7; 8 bases align to TRBD1. J gave up 2 bases and V 6 bases, and 6 bases lay outside the gene matches. CDR1 is MNHEY and CDR2 is SVGAGI in the germline V gene. This CDR3 has 14 residues.

The DNA of the CDR3 is TGCGCCAGCAGCCAAGACAGGGGCTCTGGAAACACCATATATTTT. Its protein product is CASSQDRGSGNTIYF. The gene calls are TRBV4-3 and TRBJ1-3, with a weak D call TRBD1 (6 bases). V was trimmed by 0 bases and J by 0 bases, leaving 6 bases between them. CDR3 length equals 15 residues. Germline V gene data show CDR1 as LGHNA and CDR2 as YSLEER.

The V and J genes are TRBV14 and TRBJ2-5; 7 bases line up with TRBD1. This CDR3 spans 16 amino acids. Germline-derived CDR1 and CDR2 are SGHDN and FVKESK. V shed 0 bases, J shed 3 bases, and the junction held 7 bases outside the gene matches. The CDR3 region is CASSQESGTAKETQYF. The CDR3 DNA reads TGTGCCAGCAGCCAAGAAAGTGGGACAGCCAAAGAGACCCAGTACTTC.

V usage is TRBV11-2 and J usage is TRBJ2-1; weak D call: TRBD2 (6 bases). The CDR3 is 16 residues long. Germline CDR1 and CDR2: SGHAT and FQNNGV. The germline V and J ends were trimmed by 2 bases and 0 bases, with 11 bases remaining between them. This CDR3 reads CASSLFGGSSYNEQFF. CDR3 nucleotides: TGTGCCAGCAGCTTATTCGGGGGTAGCTCCTACAATGAGCAGTTCTTC.

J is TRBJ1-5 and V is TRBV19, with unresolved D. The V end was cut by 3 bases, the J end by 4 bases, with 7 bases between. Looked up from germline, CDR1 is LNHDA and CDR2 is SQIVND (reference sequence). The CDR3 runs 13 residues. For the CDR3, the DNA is TGTGCCAGTAGTATTATTCCAAATCAGCCCCAGCATTTT. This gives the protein CASSIIPNQPQHF.

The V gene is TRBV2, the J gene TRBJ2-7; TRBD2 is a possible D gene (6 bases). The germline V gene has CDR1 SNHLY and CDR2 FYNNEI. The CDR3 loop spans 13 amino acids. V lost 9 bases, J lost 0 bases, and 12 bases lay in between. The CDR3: CASGGGSSYEQYF. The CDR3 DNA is TGTGCCAGTGGGGGAGGAAGCTCCTACGAGCAGTACTTC. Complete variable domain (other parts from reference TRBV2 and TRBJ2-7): EPEVTQTPSHQVTQMGQEVILRCVPISNHLYFYWYRQILGQKVEFLVSFYNNEISEKSEIFDDQFSVERPDGSNFTLKIRSTKLEDSAMYFCASGGGSSYEQYFGPGTRLTVT.

Here the CDR3 reads CASSLGDASTDTQYF. The CDR3 DNA sequence: TGTGCCAGCAGTTTAGGGGACGCTAGCACAGATACGCAGTATTTT. The V and J genes are TRBV27 and TRBJ2-3; the D gene could be TRBD1 or TRBD2 (5 bases each). The CDR3 has 15 residues. The germline V gene has CDR1 MNHEY and CDR2 SMNVEV (reference sequence). The ends were cut back, 2 bases at V and 0 bases at J, with 9 bases in the middle.

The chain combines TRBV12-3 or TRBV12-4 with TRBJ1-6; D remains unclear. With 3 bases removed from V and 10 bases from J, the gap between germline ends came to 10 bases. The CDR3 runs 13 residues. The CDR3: CASSFTESSPLHF. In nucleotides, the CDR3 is TGTGCCAGCAGTTTTACGGAAAGCTCACCCCTCCACTTT.

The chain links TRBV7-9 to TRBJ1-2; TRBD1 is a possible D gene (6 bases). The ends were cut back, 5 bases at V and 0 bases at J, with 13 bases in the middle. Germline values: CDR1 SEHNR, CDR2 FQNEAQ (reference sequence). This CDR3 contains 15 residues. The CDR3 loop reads CASSGRDIPNYGYTF. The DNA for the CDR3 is TGTGCCAGCAGCGGTAGGGACATTCCTAACTATGGCTACACCTTC.

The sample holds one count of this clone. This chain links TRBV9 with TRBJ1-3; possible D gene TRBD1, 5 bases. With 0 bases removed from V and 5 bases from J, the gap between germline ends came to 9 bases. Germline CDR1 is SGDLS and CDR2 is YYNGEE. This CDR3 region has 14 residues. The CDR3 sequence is CASSVVRGRNTIYF. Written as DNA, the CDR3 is TGTGCCAGCAGCGTAGTGAGGGGCCGAAACACCATATATTTT.

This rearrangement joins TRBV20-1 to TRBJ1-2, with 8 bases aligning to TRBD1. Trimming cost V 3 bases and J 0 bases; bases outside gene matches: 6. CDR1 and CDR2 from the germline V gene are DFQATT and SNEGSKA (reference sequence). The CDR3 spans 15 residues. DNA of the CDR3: TGCAGTGCTAGTCCAGGGGGCACCTCTAACTATGGCTACACCTTC. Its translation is CSASPGGTSNYGYTF.

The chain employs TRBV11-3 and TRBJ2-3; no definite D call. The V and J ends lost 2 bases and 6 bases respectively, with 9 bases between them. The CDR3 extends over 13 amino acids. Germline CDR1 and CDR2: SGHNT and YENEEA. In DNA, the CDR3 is TGTGCCAGCAGCTTAAACATCAGGGATACGCAGTATTTT. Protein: CASSLNIRDTQYF. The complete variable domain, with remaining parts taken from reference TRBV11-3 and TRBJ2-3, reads EAGVVQSPRYKIIEKKQPVAFWCNPISGHNTLYWYLQNLGQGPELLIRYENEEAVDDSQLPKDRFSAERLKGVDSTLKIQPAELGDSAVYLCASSLNIRDTQYFGPGTRLTVL.

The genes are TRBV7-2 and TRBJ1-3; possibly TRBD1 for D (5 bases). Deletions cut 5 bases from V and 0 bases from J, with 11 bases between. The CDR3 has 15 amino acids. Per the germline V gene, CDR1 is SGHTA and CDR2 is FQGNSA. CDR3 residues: CASSAAGGSGNTIYF. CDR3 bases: TGTGCCAGCAGCGCTGCCGGGGGCTCTGGAAACACCATATATTTT.

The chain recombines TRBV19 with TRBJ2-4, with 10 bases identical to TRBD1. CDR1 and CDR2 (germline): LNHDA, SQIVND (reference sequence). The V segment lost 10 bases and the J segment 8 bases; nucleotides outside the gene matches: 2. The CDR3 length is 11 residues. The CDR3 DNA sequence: TGTGCCACAGGGACAGGGGACATTCAGTACTTC. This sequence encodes CATGTGDIQYF.

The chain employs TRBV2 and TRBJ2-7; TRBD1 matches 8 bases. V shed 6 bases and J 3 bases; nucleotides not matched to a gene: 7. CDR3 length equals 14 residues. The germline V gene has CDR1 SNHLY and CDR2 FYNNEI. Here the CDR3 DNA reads TGTGCCAGCAGCCCCACAGGGGGAGGCTACGAGCAGTACTTC. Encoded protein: CASSPTGGGYEQYF.

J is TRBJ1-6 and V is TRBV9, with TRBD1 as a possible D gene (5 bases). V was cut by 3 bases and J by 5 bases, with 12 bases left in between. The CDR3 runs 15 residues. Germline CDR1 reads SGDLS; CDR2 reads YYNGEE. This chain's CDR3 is CASSEGPTNNSPLHF. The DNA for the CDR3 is TGTGCCAGCAGCGAGGGACCTACCAATAATTCACCCCTCCACTTT.

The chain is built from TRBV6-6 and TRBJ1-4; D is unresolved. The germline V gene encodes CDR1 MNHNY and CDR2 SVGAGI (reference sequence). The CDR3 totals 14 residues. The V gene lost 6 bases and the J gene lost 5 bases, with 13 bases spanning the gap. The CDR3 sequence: CASSLSGGNEKLFF. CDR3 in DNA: TGTGCCAGCAGCCTATCCGGCGGGAATGAAAAACTGTTTTTT.

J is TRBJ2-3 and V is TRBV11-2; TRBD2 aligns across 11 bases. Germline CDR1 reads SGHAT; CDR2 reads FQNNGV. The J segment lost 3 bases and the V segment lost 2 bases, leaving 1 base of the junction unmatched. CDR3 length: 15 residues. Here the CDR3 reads CASSLLAGGTDTQYF. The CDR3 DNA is TGTGCCAGCAGCTTACTAGCGGGGGGAACAGATACGCAGTATTTT.

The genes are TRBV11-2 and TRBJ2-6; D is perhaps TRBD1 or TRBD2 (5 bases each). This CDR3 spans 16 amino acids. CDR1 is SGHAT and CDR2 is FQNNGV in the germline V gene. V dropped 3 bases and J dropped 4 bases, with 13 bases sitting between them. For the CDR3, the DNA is TGTGCCAGCAGCTTCGGTCGGGGCCCAGGGGCCAACGTCCTGACTTTC. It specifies CASSFGRGPGANVLTF. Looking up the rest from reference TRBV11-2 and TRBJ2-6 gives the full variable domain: EAGVAQSPRYKIIEKRQSVAFWCNPISGHATLYWYQQILGQGPKLLIQFQNNGVVDDSQLPKDRFSAERLKGVDSTLKIQPAKLEDSAVYLCASSFGRGPGANVLTFGAGSRLTVL.

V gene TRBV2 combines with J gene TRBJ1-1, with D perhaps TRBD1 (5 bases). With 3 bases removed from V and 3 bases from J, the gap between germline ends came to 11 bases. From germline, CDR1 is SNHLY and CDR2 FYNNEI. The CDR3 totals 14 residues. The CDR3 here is CASSEQGSYTEAFF. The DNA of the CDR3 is TGTGCCAGCAGTGAGCAGGGCAGCTACACTGAAGCTTTCTTT.

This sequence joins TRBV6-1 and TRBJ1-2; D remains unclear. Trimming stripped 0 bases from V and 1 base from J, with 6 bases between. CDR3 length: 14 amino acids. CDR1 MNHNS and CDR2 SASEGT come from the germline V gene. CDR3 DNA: TGTGCCAGCAGTGAAGCGAGGGTTAACTATGGCTACACCTTC. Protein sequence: CASSEARVNYGYTF.